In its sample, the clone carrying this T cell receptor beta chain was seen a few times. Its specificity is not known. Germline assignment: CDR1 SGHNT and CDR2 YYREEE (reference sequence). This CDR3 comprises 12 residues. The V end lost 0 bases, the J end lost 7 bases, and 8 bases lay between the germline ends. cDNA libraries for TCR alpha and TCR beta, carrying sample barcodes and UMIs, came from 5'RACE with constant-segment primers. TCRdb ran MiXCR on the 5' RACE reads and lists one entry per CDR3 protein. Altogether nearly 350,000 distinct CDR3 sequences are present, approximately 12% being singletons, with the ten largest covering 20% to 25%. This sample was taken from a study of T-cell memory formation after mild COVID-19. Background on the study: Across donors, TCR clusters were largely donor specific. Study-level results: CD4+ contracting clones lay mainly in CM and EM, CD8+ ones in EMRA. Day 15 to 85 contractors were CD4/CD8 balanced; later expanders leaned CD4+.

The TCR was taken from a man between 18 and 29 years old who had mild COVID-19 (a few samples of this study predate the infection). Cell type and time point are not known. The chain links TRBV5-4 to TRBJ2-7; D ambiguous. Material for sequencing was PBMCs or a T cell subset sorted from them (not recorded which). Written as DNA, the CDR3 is TGTGCCAGCAGCTTGGAGGGTTGGGAGCAGTACTTC. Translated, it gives CASSLEGWEQYF.